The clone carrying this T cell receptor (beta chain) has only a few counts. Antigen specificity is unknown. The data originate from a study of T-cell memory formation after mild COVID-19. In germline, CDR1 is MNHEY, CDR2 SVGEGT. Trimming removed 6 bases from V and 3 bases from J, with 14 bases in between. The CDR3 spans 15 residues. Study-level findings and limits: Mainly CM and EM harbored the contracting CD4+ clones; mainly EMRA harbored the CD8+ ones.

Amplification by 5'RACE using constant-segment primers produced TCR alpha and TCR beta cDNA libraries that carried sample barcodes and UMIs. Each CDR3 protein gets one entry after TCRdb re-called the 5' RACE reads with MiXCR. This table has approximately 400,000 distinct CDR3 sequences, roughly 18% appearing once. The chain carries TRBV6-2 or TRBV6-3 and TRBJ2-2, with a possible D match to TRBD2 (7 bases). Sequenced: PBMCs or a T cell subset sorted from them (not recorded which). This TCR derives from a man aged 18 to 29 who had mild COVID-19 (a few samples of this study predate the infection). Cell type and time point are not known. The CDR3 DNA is TGTGCCAGCAGCCCCCGGGGGGCGTACACCGGGGAGCTGTTTTTT. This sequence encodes CASSPRGAYTGELFF.